This is a list of T cell receptor beta chains from one sample in a study of shared clonotypes between healthy human individuals. Profiled with immunoSEQ multiplex PCR; TCRdb holds only in-frame clones, not every one. In the table there are over a million clones, around 97% of which are singletons. Sequenced input: naive CD4+ T cells sorted from blood. These TCRs come from a man aged 25-45 years in good health. CDR3s leave out the opening cysteine and the closing phenylalanine or tryptophan.

TRBJ2-3,TRBV5-1,ASSLMVLKGSTDTQY
TRBJ2-3,TRBV9,ASSVGGPGQGADTQY
TRBJ1-1,TRBV18,ASSPPSAGGGNTEAF
TRBJ2-3,TRBV18,ASSPSQESADTQY
TRBJ2-7,TRBV7-7,ASSPGDRGGEQY
TRBJ2-5,TRBV18,ASSPRRGQQETQY
TRBJ2-7,TRBV11-2,ASTSWGTEQY
TRBJ1-1,TRBV2,ASIEDRVNTEAF
TRBJ2-2,TRBV7-2,ASSRQGGSNTGELF
TRBJ2-3,TRBV10-3,AIKVPSSDTQY
TRBJ2-3,TRBV7-9,ASSLAGRGGDTQY
TRBJ2-5,TRBV28,ASSLPLRASGTQETQY
TRBJ1-1,TRBV19,ASSIEGLGTEAF
TRBJ2-2,TRBV19,ASSIGGTSGWGAGELF
TRBJ1-1,TRBV5-4,ASTRQGPNTEAF
TRBJ2-1,TRBV5-1,ASSLLSSGRQYNEQF
TRBJ2-1,TRBV30,AWSVVPVNEQF
TRBJ2-4,TRBV18,ASSPLPAGVQNIQY
TRBJ2-7,TRBV14,ASSQVRDRGIYEQY
TRBJ1-1,TRBV7-2,ASSLLLGRGMNTEAF
TRBJ2-2,TRBV5-1,ASSREAGEGELF
TRBJ2-1,TRBV29-1,SVEDGYRGSYNEQF
TRBJ1-4,TRBV5-1,ASSQRQNEKLF
TRBJ2-3,TRBV28,ASSPTRLAFFTDTQY
TRBJ1-1,TRBV29-1,SVNRGSNTEAF
TRBJ1-1,TRBV10-1,ASSELRTTLNTEAF
TRBJ1-2,TRBV7-9,ASSWDLGEGYT
TRBJ2-5,TRBV28,ASSIPTETQETQY
TRBJ1-2,TRBV5-6,ASSFSLGYT
TRBJ2-5,TRBV5-6,ASSSRGTQY
TRBJ1-1,TRBV30,ASLGTNTEAF
TRBJ2-3,TRBV7-2,ASSLLAGGLTDTQY
TRBJ2-7,TRBV28,ASSSDGYEQY
TRBJ2-5,TRBV15,ATSRDPWETQY
TRBJ1-5,TRBV4-2,ASSLGENSNQPQH
TRBJ2-1,TRBV9,ASSVFGNEQF
TRBJ1-1,TRBV11-2,ASSLAVESTEAF
TRBJ2-3,TRBV7-7,ASSLGLAGVTDTQY
TRBJ1-4,TRBV5-1,ASRRSLSNEKLF
TRBJ1-5,TRBV2,ASSNWNGRAGQPQH
TRBJ2-2,TRBV5-4,ASSLLPNTGELF
TRBJ2-1,TRBV7-6,ASSLYGYNEQF
TRBJ2-3,TRBV28,ASSSSGTGIHTQY
TRBJ2-1,TRBV10-1,ASSESPSSYNEQF
TRBJ1-2,TRBV5-1,ASSLALDRNYGYT